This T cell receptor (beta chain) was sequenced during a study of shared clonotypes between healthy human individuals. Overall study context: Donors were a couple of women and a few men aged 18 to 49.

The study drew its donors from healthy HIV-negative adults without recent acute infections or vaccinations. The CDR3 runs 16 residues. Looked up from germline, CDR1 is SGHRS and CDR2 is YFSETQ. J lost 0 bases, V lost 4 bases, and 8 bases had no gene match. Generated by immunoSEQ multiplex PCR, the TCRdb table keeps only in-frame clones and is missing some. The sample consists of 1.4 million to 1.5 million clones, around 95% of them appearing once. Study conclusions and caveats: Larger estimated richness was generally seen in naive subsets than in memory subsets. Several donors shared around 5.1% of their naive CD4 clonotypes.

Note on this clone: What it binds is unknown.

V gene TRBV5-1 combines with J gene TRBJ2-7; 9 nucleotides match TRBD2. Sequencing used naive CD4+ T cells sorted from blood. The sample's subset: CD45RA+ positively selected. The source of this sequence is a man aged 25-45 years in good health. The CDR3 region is CASSPGASGTSYEQYF. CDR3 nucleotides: TGCGCCAGCAGCCCCGGGGCTAGCGGGACCTCCTACGAGCAGTACTTC.